Listed below are T cell receptor beta chains from one sample, sequenced in a study of shared clonotypes between healthy human individuals. Assay used: immunoSEQ multiplex PCR; TCRdb lists only in-frame clones, some missing. The sample consists of hundreds of thousands of clones, about 96% of them appearing once. Sequencing used naive CD8+ T cells sorted from blood. These receptor sequences come from a woman in her 30s in good health. Both conserved end residues are part of each CDR3. The D gene is left open where the match is weak. Clone size is not always given. Where it is, it says once, few, many or a class for expanded clones.

D	V	J	size	DNA	CDR3
TRBD2	TRBV19	TRBJ2-1	few	TGTGCCAGTAGTACTCTAGCGGGAGGCTCCTACAATGAGCAGTTCTTC	CASSTLAGGSYNEQFF
TRBD1	TRBV28	TRBJ2-7	NA	TGTGCCAGCAGCATCGGACAGGGGATCGGCGAGCAGTACTTC	CASSIGQGIGEQYF
NA	TRBV7-2	TRBJ2-2	NA	TGTGCCAGCAGCCCTCCCTTGGGCGGAGTCTCCGGGGAGCTGTTTTTT	CASSPPLGGVSGELFF
NA	TRBV4-1	TRBJ1-1	NA	TGCGCCAGCAGCCAACCGGGGGTTGAAGCTTTCTTT	CASSQPGVEAFF
NA	TRBV28	TRBJ1-5	once	TGTGCCAGCAGTTTAGGAATTGGGGGAAATCAGTTCACTGGCAATCAGCCCCAGCATTTT	CASSLGIGGNQFTGNQPQHF
TRBD2	TRBV19	TRBJ2-3	NA	TGTGCCAGTAGTACAGGACTAGCGGGAGTTGACCCTCCTTTTGATACGCAGTATTTT	CASSTGLAGVDPPFDTQYF
NA	TRBV14	TRBJ2-7	NA	TGTGCCAGCAGCCAAGCCCCAGCTCCCACCTACGAGCAGTACTTC	CASSQAPAPTYEQYF
NA	TRBV7-8	TRBJ2-3	NA	TGTGCCAGCAGGGCCACTTCGCCTGGGGGCACAGATACGCAGTATTTT	CASRATSPGGTDTQYF
NA	TRBV15	TRBJ1-1	NA	TGTGCCACCAGGACATCCCTATGGGACACTGAAGCTTTCTTT	CATRTSLWDTEAFF
NA	TRBV13	TRBJ2-1	NA	TGTGCCAGCAGCTTTGGTGTGCTGAGGTCTCAGGGGCAGTTCTTC	CASSFGVLRSQGQFF
NA	TRBV11-2	TRBJ2-6	NA	TGTGCCAGCAGCTATACAGGTGTGGGGGCCAACGTCCTGACTTTC	CASSYTGVGANVLTF
NA	TRBV10-3	TRBJ1-5	once	TGTGCCATCAGTGGCGAAGATAGCAATCAGCCCCAGCATTTT	CAISGEDSNQPQHF
NA	TRBV7-9	TRBJ1-2	NA	TGTGCCAGCAGCTTAGCTTTTATCGTGGACCAAGCGGACTATGGCTACACCTTC	CASSLAFIVDQADYGYTF
NA	TRBV9	TRBJ2-2	NA	TGTGCCAGCAGCGCCTCCCTACGAGAGCTGTTTTTT	CASSASLRELFF
NA	TRBV28	TRBJ2-1	NA	TGTGCCAGCAGTTTATTACGGGGGGCGCATCAGTTCTTC	CASSLLRGAHQFF
NA	TRBV4-1	TRBJ1-5	NA	TGCGCCAGCAGCCCAGGTTGGGTAGATCAGCCCCAGCATTTT	CASSPGWVDQPQHF
NA	TRBV9	TRBJ2-7	NA	TGTGCCAGCAGCGTAGACGCAGTTACAGGGGAGGCCTACGAGCAGTACTTC	CASSVDAVTGEAYEQYF
TRBD2	TRBV6-1	TRBJ2-7	NA	TGTGCCAGCAGTAATAGCGGGACCACTTACGAGCAGTACTTC	CASSNSGTTYEQYF
NA	TRBV5-8	TRBJ2-7	NA	TGTGCCAGCAGCTTGGCCGGGACGGTTTCCTACGAGCAGTACTTC	CASSLAGTVSYEQYF